This T cell receptor beta chain was captured by sequencing in a study of blood T cells in healthy people across ages. Study-wide results and caveats: From one million sequenced T cells, diversity estimates were lower bounds.

Approximately 9.6 milliliters of peripheral blood were drawn from each donor into EDTA-treated tubes. The use of a sample-barcoded 5' primer and a J-beta primer mix characterized a second PCR of about 7 to 12 cycles. Paired-end reads containing CDR3 totaled no fewer than 3 million for each sample. TCRdb reanalysed the 5' RACE reads using MiXCR and keeps one entry per CDR3 protein. The data hold roughly 1.9 million distinct CDR3 sequences, with about two fifths observed a single time. Comment on this clonotype: Its antigen is as yet unknown.

The length of the CDR3 is 17 residues. CDR1 is MNHNY, CDR2 SVGAGI, per germline (reference sequence). V was pared by 1 base and J by 4 bases, with 20 bases between. The source of this sequence is a human donor in good health. Sample: blood. J is TRBJ2-7 and V is TRBV6-6, with TRBD2 as a possible D gene (7 bases). The CDR3 spells CASSYFGRQGREYEQYF. CDR3 sequence (DNA): TGTGCCAGCAGTTACTTTGGGCGTCAGGGGAGGGAGTACGAGCAGTACTTC.